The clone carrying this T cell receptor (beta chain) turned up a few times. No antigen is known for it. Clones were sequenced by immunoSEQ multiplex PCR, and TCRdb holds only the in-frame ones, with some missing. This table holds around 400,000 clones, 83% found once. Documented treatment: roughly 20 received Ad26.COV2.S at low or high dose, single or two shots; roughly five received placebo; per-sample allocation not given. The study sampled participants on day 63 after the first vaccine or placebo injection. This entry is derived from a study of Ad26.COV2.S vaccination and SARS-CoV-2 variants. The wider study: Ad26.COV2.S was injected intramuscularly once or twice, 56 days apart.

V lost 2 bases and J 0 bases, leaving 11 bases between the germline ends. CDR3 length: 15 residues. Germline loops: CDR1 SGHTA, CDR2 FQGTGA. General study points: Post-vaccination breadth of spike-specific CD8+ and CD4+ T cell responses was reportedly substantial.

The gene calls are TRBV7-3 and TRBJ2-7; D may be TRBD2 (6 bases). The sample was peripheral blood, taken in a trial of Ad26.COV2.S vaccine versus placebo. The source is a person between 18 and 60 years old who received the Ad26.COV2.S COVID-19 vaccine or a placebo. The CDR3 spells CASSLGGESSYEQYF. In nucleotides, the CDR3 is TGTGCCAGCAGCTTAGGCGGGGAGAGCTCCTACGAGCAGTACTTC.